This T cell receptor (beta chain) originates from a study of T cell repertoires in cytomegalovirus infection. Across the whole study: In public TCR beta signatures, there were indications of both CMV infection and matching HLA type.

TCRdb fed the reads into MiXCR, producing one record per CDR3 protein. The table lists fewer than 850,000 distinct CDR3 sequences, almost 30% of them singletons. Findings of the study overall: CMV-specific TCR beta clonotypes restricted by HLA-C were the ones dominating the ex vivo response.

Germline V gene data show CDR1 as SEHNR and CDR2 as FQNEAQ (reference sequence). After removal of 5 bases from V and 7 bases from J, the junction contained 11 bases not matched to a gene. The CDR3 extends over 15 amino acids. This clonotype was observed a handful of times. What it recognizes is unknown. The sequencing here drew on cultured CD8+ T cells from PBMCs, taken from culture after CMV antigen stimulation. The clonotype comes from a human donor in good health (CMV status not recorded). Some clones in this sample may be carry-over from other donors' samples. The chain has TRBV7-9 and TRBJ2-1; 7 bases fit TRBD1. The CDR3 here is CASSPSQTGMNEQFF. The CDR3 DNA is TGTGCCAGCAGCCCCTCCCAGACAGGGATGAATGAGCAGTTCTTC.